The rows below give T cell receptor beta chains drawn from one sample of a study of T cell repertoires in cytomegalovirus infection. TCRdb redid the calling of the reads with MiXCR, one entry per CDR3 protein. The sample contains under 200,000 distinct CDR3 sequences, roughly 9.8% of which appear only once. Source material: PBMCs. These receptor sequences come from a human donor in good health (CMV status not recorded). Some clones in this sample may be carry-over from other donors' samples. CDR3s include the opening cysteine and the closing phenylalanine or tryptophan. Fields, in order: V gene, clone size, D gene, J gene, CDR3 protein, CDR3 DNA. A D gene is named only where the DNA matches it firmly. Only some rows state a clone size, as once, few, many or a class for expanded clones.

v_gene: TRBV28
abundance: NA
d_gene: NA
j_gene: TRBJ1-3
CDR3aa: CASSHPRRGNTIYF
CDR3nt: TGTGCCAGCAGTCACCCCCGCCGGGGAAACACCATATATTTT

v_gene: TRBV6-2/TRBV6-3
abundance: many
d_gene: TRBD1
j_gene: TRBJ1-1
CDR3aa: CASSYSNRGTEAFF
CDR3nt: TGTGCCAGCAGTTACTCTAACAGGGGGACTGAAGCTTTCTTT

v_gene: TRBV7-9
abundance: many
d_gene: TRBD2
j_gene: TRBJ2-5
CDR3aa: CASRPSGRNGETQYF
CDR3nt: TGTGCCAGCAGGCCTAGCGGGAGGAACGGGGAGACCCAGTACTTC

v_gene: TRBV7-2
abundance: many
d_gene: TRBD2
j_gene: TRBJ2-3
CDR3aa: CASSLVSSGPKTDTQYF
CDR3nt: TGTGCCAGCAGCTTAGTCTCTAGCGGGCCTAAAACAGATACGCAGTATTTT

v_gene: TRBV5-4
abundance: many
d_gene: NA
j_gene: TRBJ1-1
CDR3aa: CASSLDPSVNTEAFF
CDR3nt: TGTGCCAGCAGCTTGGATCCGTCGGTGAACACTGAAGCTTTCTTT

v_gene: TRBV19
abundance: NA
d_gene: TRBD1
j_gene: TRBJ2-7
CDR3aa: CASSSLTGAGQYF
CDR3nt: TGTGCCAGTAGTAGCCTGACAGGGGCCGGGCAGTACTTC

v_gene: TRBV7-9
abundance: many
d_gene: TRBD2
j_gene: TRBJ2-5
CDR3aa: CASSPPGLAGVETQYF
CDR3nt: TGTGCCAGCAGCCCCCCGGGACTAGCGGGGGTGGAGACCCAGTACTTC

v_gene: TRBV27
abundance: few
d_gene: TRBD1
j_gene: TRBJ1-2
CDR3aa: CASSLGTGRNYGYTF
CDR3nt: TGTGCCAGCAGTTTAGGGACAGGGAGAAACTATGGCTACACCTTC

v_gene: TRBV12-5
abundance: many
d_gene: NA
j_gene: TRBJ1-1
CDR3aa: CASGLGTGPNTEAFF
CDR3nt: TGTGCTAGTGGTTTGGGTACAGGTCCGAACACTGAAGCTTTCTTT

v_gene: TRBV5-6
abundance: many
d_gene: TRBD1
j_gene: TRBJ1-2
CDR3aa: CASSGWDRSFYGYTF
CDR3nt: TGTGCCAGCAGCGGGTGGGACAGAAGTTTCTATGGCTACACCTTC

v_gene: TRBV19
abundance: many
d_gene: TRBD2
j_gene: TRBJ2-3
CDR3aa: CASSRREGAGTDTQYF
CDR3nt: TGTGCCAGTAGTAGGCGGGAGGGGGCGGGCACAGATACGCAGTATTTT

v_gene: TRBV11-1
abundance: many
d_gene: TRBD2
j_gene: TRBJ2-1
CDR3aa: CASSILSGSLYNEQFF
CDR3nt: TGTGCCAGCAGCATCCTAAGCGGGAGTTTATACAATGAGCAGTTCTTC

v_gene: TRBV3-1
abundance: NA
d_gene: TRBD1
j_gene: TRBJ2-4
CDR3aa: CASRLGTGTKNIQYF
CDR3nt: TGTGCCAGCAGACTCGGGACAGGAACCAAAAACATTCAGTACTTC

v_gene: TRBV28
abundance: many
d_gene: NA
j_gene: TRBJ2-7
CDR3aa: CASGGLRFGGYF
CDR3nt: TGTGCCAGCGGGGGATTGAGGTTCGGTGGGTACTTC

v_gene: TRBV7-2
abundance: many
d_gene: NA
j_gene: TRBJ2-1
CDR3aa: CASSAPARGANEQFF
CDR3nt: TGTGCCAGCAGCGCCCCGGCCAGGGGGGCGAATGAGCAGTTCTTC

v_gene: TRBV28
abundance: few
d_gene: NA
j_gene: TRBJ2-5
CDR3aa: CATSGGNQETQYF
CDR3nt: TGTGCCACCAGTGGGGGGAACCAAGAGACCCAGTACTTC

v_gene: TRBV6-2/TRBV6-3
abundance: NA
d_gene: TRBD2
j_gene: TRBJ2-3
CDR3aa: CASSRRGGRQGTDTQYF
CDR3nt: TGTGCCAGCAGTCGCCGTGGCGGGAGGCAAGGCACAGATACGCAGTATTTT

v_gene: TRBV5-1
abundance: few
d_gene: TRBD2
j_gene: TRBJ2-5
CDR3aa: CASSPWTSGRPTQETQYF
CDR3nt: TGCGCCAGCAGCCCGTGGACTAGCGGGAGACCAACACAAGAGACCCAGTACTTC

v_gene: TRBV29-1
abundance: few
d_gene: TRBD1
j_gene: TRBJ1-4
CDR3aa: CSARTGFDEKLFF
CDR3nt: TGCAGCGCCCGGACAGGGTTCGATGAAAAACTGTTTTTT

v_gene: TRBV3-1
abundance: many
d_gene: NA
j_gene: TRBJ1-1
CDR3aa: CASSRRDWGPEAFF
CDR3nt: TGTGCCAGCAGTCGCCGGGACTGGGGGCCTGAAGCTTTCTTT

v_gene: TRBV28
abundance: many
d_gene: NA
j_gene: TRBJ1-1
CDR3aa: CASSPPTDRMNTEAFF
CDR3nt: TGTGCCAGCAGTCCGCCGACCGACAGGATGAACACTGAAGCTTTCTTT

v_gene: TRBV28
abundance: many
d_gene: TRBD1
j_gene: TRBJ1-4
CDR3aa: CASSPGQVVNEKLFF
CDR3nt: TGTGCCAGCAGTCCCGGACAGGTGGTTAATGAAAAACTGTTTTTT

v_gene: TRBV11-2
abundance: many
d_gene: TRBD1
j_gene: TRBJ2-2
CDR3aa: CASSSGQGPSGELFF
CDR3nt: TGTGCCAGCAGCTCCGGACAGGGACCCAGCGGGGAGCTGTTTTTT

v_gene: TRBV7-2
abundance: many
d_gene: NA
j_gene: TRBJ2-2
CDR3aa: CASSEIWDTGELFF
CDR3nt: TGTGCCAGCAGCGAGATATGGGACACCGGGGAGCTGTTTTTT

v_gene: TRBV15
abundance: many
d_gene: TRBD1
j_gene: TRBJ1-4
CDR3aa: CATSRRGQERNEKLFF
CDR3nt: TGTGCCACCAGCAGGAGAGGACAGGAACGTAATGAAAAACTGTTTTTT

v_gene: TRBV7-9
abundance: few
d_gene: TRBD1
j_gene: TRBJ2-1
CDR3aa: CASSGDRGVSYNEQFF
CDR3nt: TGTGCCAGCAGCGGCGACAGGGGAGTTTCCTACAATGAGCAGTTCTTC

v_gene: TRBV7-2
abundance: many
d_gene: NA
j_gene: TRBJ2-1
CDR3aa: CASSLTILRARGNEQFF
CDR3nt: TGTGCCAGCAGCTTAACGATTTTGAGGGCCCGAGGGAATGAGCAGTTCTTC

v_gene: TRBV7-6
abundance: few
d_gene: NA
j_gene: TRBJ2-2
CDR3aa: CASSLLASDTGELFF
CDR3nt: TGTGCCAGCAGCTTACTCGCTAGCGACACCGGGGAGCTGTTTTTT

v_gene: TRBV10-3
abundance: few
d_gene: TRBD2
j_gene: TRBJ2-1
CDR3aa: CALGTSGRANEQFF
CDR3nt: TGTGCGCTAGGGACTAGCGGGAGAGCCAATGAGCAGTTCTTC

v_gene: TRBV20-1
abundance: NA
d_gene: TRBD1
j_gene: TRBJ1-5
CDR3aa: CSATATGRLSNQPQHF
CDR3nt: TGCAGTGCGACAGCGACAGGGAGATTGAGCAATCAGCCCCAGCATTTT

v_gene: TRBV7-2
abundance: many
d_gene: NA
j_gene: TRBJ2-1
CDR3aa: CASSLSGSTYNEQFF
CDR3nt: TGTGCCAGCAGTTTAAGCGGATCGACCTACAATGAGCAGTTCTTC

v_gene: TRBV28
abundance: NA
d_gene: NA
j_gene: TRBJ2-2
CDR3aa: CASSPGWGRNTGELFF
CDR3nt: TGTGCCAGCAGCCCCGGGTGGGGGAGGAACACCGGGGAGCTGTTTTTT

v_gene: TRBV7-2
abundance: many
d_gene: NA
j_gene: TRBJ2-2
CDR3aa: CASSFSVFANTGELFF
CDR3nt: TGTGCCAGCAGCTTTAGCGTATTCGCGAACACCGGGGAGCTGTTTTTT

v_gene: TRBV28
abundance: few
d_gene: TRBD1
j_gene: TRBJ1-1
CDR3aa: CASRQTERPGGGTEAFF
CDR3nt: TGTGCCAGCAGGCAGACAGAGCGACCAGGGGGGGGCACTGAAGCTTTCTTT

v_gene: TRBV10-3
abundance: NA
d_gene: TRBD1
j_gene: TRBJ1-2
CDR3aa: CAIMSGTANYGYTF
CDR3nt: TGTGCCATCATGTCCGGGACAGCTAACTATGGCTACACCTTC

v_gene: TRBV28
abundance: NA
d_gene: TRBD2
j_gene: TRBJ2-7
CDR3aa: CSSRGLTSGWAYEQYF
CDR3nt: TGTTCCAGCAGAGGGCTAACTAGCGGGTGGGCCTACGAGCAGTACTTC

v_gene: TRBV11-2
abundance: few
d_gene: NA
j_gene: TRBJ1-4
CDR3aa: CASSPASHLVKLFF
CDR3nt: TGTGCCAGCAGCCCAGCCTCTCATCTGGTAAAACTGTTTTTT

v_gene: TRBV7-6
abundance: many
d_gene: NA
j_gene: TRBJ1-1
CDR3aa: CASSHTRGNTEAFF
CDR3nt: TGTGCCAGCAGTCACACCAGGGGGAACACTGAAGCTTTCTTT

v_gene: TRBV11-2
abundance: NA
d_gene: NA
j_gene: TRBJ2-7
CDR3aa: CASSLGAMAYEQYF
CDR3nt: TGTGCCAGCAGCTTAGGGGCAATGGCCTACGAGCAGTACTTC

v_gene: TRBV7-2
abundance: many
d_gene: TRBD2
j_gene: TRBJ2-7
CDR3aa: CASSPRGRGAGGSYEQYF
CDR3nt: TGTGCCAGCAGCCCCCGAGGGAGGGGAGCGGGAGGGTCCTACGAGCAGTACTTC

v_gene: TRBV6-2/TRBV6-3
abundance: NA
d_gene: TRBD2
j_gene: TRBJ2-7
CDR3aa: CASTVLLAGNSYEQYF
CDR3nt: TGTGCCAGCACCGTCTTACTAGCGGGAAATTCCTACGAGCAGTACTTC

v_gene: TRBV7-2
abundance: many
d_gene: NA
j_gene: TRBJ1-5
CDR3aa: CASSPTASNAQHF
CDR3nt: TGTGCCAGCAGTCCGACAGCCTCCAACGCCCAGCATTTT